This entry lists 10 T cell receptor beta chains sequenced from one sample in a study of radiotherapy plus CTLA-4 blockade in lung cancer. Some clones are missing from TCRdb's copy, which holds only in-frame ones; the method was immunoSEQ multiplex PCR. The sample has approximately 69,000 clones, around 80% seen once. Here the sequenced sample was peripheral blood, taken from a patient treated with radiotherapy plus ipilimumab. Receptors were obtained from a human donor with non-small cell lung cancer who had a complete response to radiotherapy plus ipilimumab.

V is TRBV23-1 and J is TRBJ1-6; D ambiguous. TRBV23-1 is an open reading frame, and its role is uncertain. The CDR3 length is 16 residues. The V end lost 8 bases, the J end lost 8 bases, and 22 bases lay between the germline ends. CDR3: CASGNRSLLFDSPLHF. The CDR3, as DNA: TGCGCCAGCGGTAACCGTTCCCTCCTGTTTGATTCACCCCTCCACTTT.

The chain joins TRBV6-5 to TRBJ2-3; 7 bases fit TRBD1. CDR3 size: 14 residues. Germline CDR1 and CDR2: MNHEY and SVGAGI. The V gene end was trimmed by 5 bases and the J gene end by 4 bases; junction bases not matched to a gene: 6. The CDR3 region has the DNA TGTGCCAGCAGTCTTGACAGGGCGGCAGATACGCAGTATTTT. Amino acids: CASSLDRAADTQYF.

The rearrangement uses TRBV30 and TRBJ2-7; a weak D match, TRBD1 (5 bases). Trimming removed 4 bases from V and 9 bases from J, with 19 bases in between. CDR3 length: 13 residues. Germline CDR1 GTSNPN, CDR2 SVGIG (reference sequence). CDR3 residues: CAWNSDRTLGQYF. Written as DNA, the CDR3 is TGTGCCTGGAACAGTGACAGAACCTTGGGGCAGTACTTC.

The chain carries TRBV7-2 and TRBJ2-5; the D is unclear. The germline V gene encodes CDR1 SGHTA and CDR2 FQGNSA. CDR3 length equals 11 residues. V was shortened by 2 bases and J by 5 bases, with 3 bases between the two germline ends. The CDR3 here is CASSLSETQYF. The CDR3 nucleotides are TGTGCCAGCAGCTTATCTGAGACCCAGTACTTC.

The chain links TRBV27 to TRBJ2-2; D not resolved. The V end was cut by 7 bases, the J end by 2 bases, with 11 bases between. The CDR3 contains 14 residues. Germline CDR1 MNHEY, CDR2 SMNVEV (reference sequence). Here the CDR3 DNA reads TGTGCCAGCAAGAGGACGGGTAACACCGGGGAGCTGTTTTTT. This sequence encodes CASKRTGNTGELFF.

This chain connects TRBV6-5 to TRBJ2-7; TRBD1 might be the D (6 bases). V lost 0 bases and J lost 6, with 15 bases in between. The CDR3 length is 15 residues. In germline, CDR1 is MNHEY, CDR2 SVGAGI. The CDR3 loop is CASSYSNRGSGEQYV. CDR3 DNA sequence: TGTGCCAGCAGTTACTCGAATAGGGGGTCTGGCGAGCAGTACGTC.

This rearrangement joins TRBV6-1 to TRBJ2-7, with 10 nucleotides matching TRBD1. The germline CDR1 and CDR2 sequences are MNHNS and SASEGT. This CDR3 spans 15 amino acids. The DNA of the CDR3 is TGTGCCAGCAGTCCCGGGACAGGGGCCTCCAACGAGCAGTACGTC. Translation gives CASSPGTGASNEQYV.

This chain links TRBV7-2 with TRBJ1-1; D might be TRBD1 (6 bases). The CDR3 loop spans 14 amino acids. Deletions cut 5 bases from V and 4 bases from J, with 14 bases between. Germline loops: CDR1 SGHTA, CDR2 FQGNSA. CDR3 nucleotide sequence: TGTGCCAGCAGCCCCTCCAGGACAGCCACTGAAGCTTTCTTT. Translation gives CASSPSRTATEAFF. Supplemented by reference TRBV7-2 and TRBJ1-1, the full variable domain reads GAGVSQSPSNKVTEKGKDVELRCDPISGHTALYWYRQSLGQGLEFLIYFQGNSAPDKSGLPSDRFSAERTGGSVSTLTIQRTQQEDSAVYLCASSPSRTATEAFFGQGTRLTVV.

This chain connects TRBV5-6 to TRBJ2-7; TRBD2 aligns across 13 bases. This CDR3 spans 17 amino acids. CDR1 and CDR2 (germline): SGHDT, YYEEEE. With 1 base clipped from V and 2 bases from J, the junction kept 6 bases outside the gene matches. The chain's CDR3 is CASSLPGLAGPTYEQYF. CDR3 coding DNA: TGTGCCAGCAGCTTGCCGGGACTAGCGGGACCTACCTACGAGCAGTACTTC.

This sequence joins TRBV14 and TRBJ2-5; unclear D gene. This CDR3 spans 15 amino acids. Germline V gene lookup returns CDR1 SGHDN and CDR2 FVKESK. V lost 2 bases to trimming and J lost 11 bases, with 21 bases between them. CDR3 nucleotide sequence: TGTGCCAGCAGCCAACGGTCTTTCCGGACGGCAGAGCAGTACTTC. Translated, it gives CASSQRSFRTAEQYF.